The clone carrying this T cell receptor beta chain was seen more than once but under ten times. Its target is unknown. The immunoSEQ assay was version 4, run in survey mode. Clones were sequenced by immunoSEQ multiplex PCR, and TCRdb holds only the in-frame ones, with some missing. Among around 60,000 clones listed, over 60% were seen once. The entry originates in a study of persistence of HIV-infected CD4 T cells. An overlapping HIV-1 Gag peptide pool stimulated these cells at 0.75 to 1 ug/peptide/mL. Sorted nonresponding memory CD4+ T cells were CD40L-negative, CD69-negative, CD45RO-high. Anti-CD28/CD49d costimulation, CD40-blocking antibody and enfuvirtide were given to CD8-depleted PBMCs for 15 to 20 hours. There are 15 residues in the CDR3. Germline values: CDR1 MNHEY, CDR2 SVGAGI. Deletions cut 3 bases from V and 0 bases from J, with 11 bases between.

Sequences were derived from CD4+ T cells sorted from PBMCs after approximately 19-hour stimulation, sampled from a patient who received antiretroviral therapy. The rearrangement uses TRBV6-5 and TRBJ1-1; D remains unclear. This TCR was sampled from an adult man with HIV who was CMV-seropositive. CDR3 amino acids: CASSYDSRMNTEAFF. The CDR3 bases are TGTGCCAGCAGTTATGATTCGAGGATGAACACTGAAGCTTTCTTT.